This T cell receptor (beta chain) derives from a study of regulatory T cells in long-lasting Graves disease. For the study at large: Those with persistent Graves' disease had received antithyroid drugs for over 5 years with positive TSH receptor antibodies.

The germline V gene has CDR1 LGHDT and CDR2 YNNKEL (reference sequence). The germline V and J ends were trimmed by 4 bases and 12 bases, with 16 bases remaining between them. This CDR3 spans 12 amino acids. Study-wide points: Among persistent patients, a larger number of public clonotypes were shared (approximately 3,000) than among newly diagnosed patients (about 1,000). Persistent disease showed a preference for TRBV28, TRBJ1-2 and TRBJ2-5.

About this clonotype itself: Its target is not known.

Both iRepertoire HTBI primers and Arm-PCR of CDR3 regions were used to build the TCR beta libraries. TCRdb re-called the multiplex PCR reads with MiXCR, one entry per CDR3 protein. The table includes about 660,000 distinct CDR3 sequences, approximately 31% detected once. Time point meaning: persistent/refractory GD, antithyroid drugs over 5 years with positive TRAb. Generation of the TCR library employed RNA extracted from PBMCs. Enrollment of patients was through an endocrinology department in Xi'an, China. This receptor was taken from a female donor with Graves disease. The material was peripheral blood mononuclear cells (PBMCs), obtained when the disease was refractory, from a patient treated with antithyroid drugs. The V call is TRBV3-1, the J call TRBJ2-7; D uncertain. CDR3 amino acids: CASSRSKGPMYF. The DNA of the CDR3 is TGTGCCAGCAGCCGAAGTAAGGGCCCGATGTACTTC.